These 18 T cell receptor beta chains were all obtained from the same sample, sequenced in a study of T cell repertoires in aging, cancer and after chemotherapy. Multiplex touch-down PCR with TRB-A/B primers amplified rearranged V-D-J TRB sequences. TCRdb used MiXCR to reprocess the multiplex PCR reads, holding one entry per CDR3 protein. The top ten hold about 45% of the sample, which has approximately 4,900 distinct CDR3 sequences, about 35% seen once. TCR beta rearrangements were amplified from peripheral blood genomic DNA. Sequencing was carried out using blood. The source is a human donor with a blood cancer.

The rearrangement links TRBV6-1 to TRBJ1-5, with D unresolved. V lost 2 bases, J lost 5 bases, and 7 bases lay in between. The length of the CDR3 is 13 residues. Germline assignment: CDR1 MNHNS and CDR2 SASEGT. The CDR3 region has the DNA TGTGCCAGCAGTGAAAAGGGCGATCAGCCCCAGCATTTT. This gives the protein CASSEKGDQPQHF.

The chain links TRBV5-5 to TRBJ1-1; no clear D. The germline CDR1 and CDR2 sequences are SGHKS and YYEKEE (reference sequence). V dropped 2 bases and J dropped 6 bases, with 11 bases sitting between them. CDR3 length: 13 amino acids. The CDR3 region is CASSFTANPEAFF. CDR3 DNA: TGTGCCAGCAGCTTCACCGCTAACCCTGAAGCTTTCTTT.

The V call is TRBV24-1, the J call TRBJ1-2; D possibly corresponds to TRBD1 (5 bases). Germline V gene data show CDR1 as KGHDR and CDR2 as SFDVKD. Trimming pared 5 bases from V and 8 bases from J, leaving 20 bases between. The CDR3 has 15 amino acids. The CDR3 DNA is TGTGCCACCAGTGCGCCCGGGACGTCTTTATGGGGCTACACCTTC. Translated: CATSAPGTSLWGYTF.

The genes are TRBV4-2 and TRBJ2-1; 15 bases match TRBD2. This CDR3 has 17 amino acids. Trimming at V came to 4 bases and at J to 9 bases, leaving 10 bases not matched to a gene. Germline assignment: CDR1 LGHNA and CDR2 YNFKEQ. The CDR3 DNA follows: TGTGCCAGCAGCCTTTCCGGGACTAGCGGGGGGTTGGGTGAGCAGTTCTTC. Translating it yields CASSLSGTSGGLGEQFF.

This clonotype was found a few times. The V call is TRBV6-1, the J call TRBJ1-5, with no clear D. The CDR3 consists of 12 residues. Trimming shortened V by 5 bases and J by 9 bases, and 11 bases separated the two germline ends. From germline, CDR1 is MNHNS and CDR2 SASEGT. The CDR3 coding sequence is TGTGCCAGCAGTTACCCAGATTGGCCCCAGCATTTT. Protein sequence: CASSYPDWPQHF.

This chain joins TRBV6-4 and TRBJ2-3; 8 bases align to TRBD2. Germline values: CDR1 MRHNA, CDR2 SNTAGT. V lost 0 bases and J lost 4; bases outside the gene matches: 3. The CDR3 has 15 residues. The CDR3 loop is CASSDSTGGPDTQYF. Written as DNA, the CDR3 is TGTGCCAGCAGTGACTCGACGGGGGGGCCAGATACGCAGTATTTT.

This chain joins TRBV12-3 or TRBV12-4 and TRBJ1-5; possible D gene TRBD1, 5 bases. This CDR3 region has 15 residues. The V gene lost 7 bases and the J gene lost 0 bases, with 13 bases spanning the gap. The CDR3 protein is CASTWGTYSNQPQHF. The CDR3 DNA follows: TGTGCCAGCACCTGGGGGACCTATAGCAATCAGCCCCAGCATTTT.

This clonotype was found a few times. J is TRBJ1-2 and V is TRBV29-1; 7 bases match TRBD1. V lost 6 bases, J lost 2 bases, and 6 bases stayed unmatched. The CDR3 runs 13 residues. Germline values: CDR1 SQVTM, CDR2 ANQGSEA. The CDR3 here is CSVETGPNYGYTF. In DNA, the CDR3 is TGCAGCGTCGAGACAGGGCCCAACTATGGCTACACCTTC.

The gene calls are TRBV30 and TRBJ2-5; D call uncertain. V gave up 5 bases and J gave up 1 base, with 8 bases separating them. Germline values: CDR1 GTSNPN, CDR2 SVGIG (reference sequence). The CDR3 is 12 residues long. CDR3 amino acids: CAWGDFQETQYF. The CDR3, as DNA: TGTGCCTGGGGTGACTTCCAAGAGACCCAGTACTTC.

The chain carries TRBV29-1 and TRBJ2-3, with D possibly matching TRBD2 (6 bases). The germline V and J ends were trimmed by 3 bases and 0 bases, with 13 bases remaining between them. The CDR3 contains 15 residues. Germline V lookup: CDR1 SQVTM, CDR2 ANQGSEA. CDR3 in DNA: TGCAGCGTTGATCCGCGGAGCGGGAGCACAGATACGCAGTATTTT. Protein product: CSVDPRSGSTDTQYF.

For this clonotype: Relative to the germline gene, one junction end is altered; a read error may explain this. This chain connects TRBV5-3 to TRBJ2-2; 9 nucleotides line up with TRBD1. TRBV5-3 is sorted into the ORF group, with uncertain function. This CDR3 comprises 16 residues. The CDR3 DNA is TGCGCCAGCAGCTTGTTAAGGACAGGGGATGCAGGGGAGCTGTTTTTT. Translation gives CASSLLRTGDAGELFF.

This sequence joins TRBV20-1 and TRBJ2-7; 7 nucleotides agree with TRBD1. The ends lost 3 bases at V and 3 bases at J; junction bases unmatched: 2. Germline CDR1 and CDR2: DFQATT and SNEGSKA (reference sequence). This CDR3 is built from 12 residues. The CDR3 bases are TGCAGTGCTAGCAGACAGGGCTACGAGCAGTACTTC. It yields the protein CSASRQGYEQYF.

By its share, this clonotype is medium-sized. The chain uses TRBV30 and TRBJ2-7, with a tentative D call TRBD2 (5 bases). The CDR3 runs 13 residues. The germline CDR1 and CDR2 sequences are GTSNPN and SVGIG (reference sequence). Trimming pared 0 bases from V and 2 bases from J, leaving 8 bases between. The CDR3 nucleotides are TGTGCCTGGAGTGTCGGGCGGGCCTACGAGCAGTACTTC. Protein sequence: CAWSVGRAYEQYF.

The genes are TRBV6-5 and TRBJ2-5; TRBD1 matches 7 bases. Germline V lookup: CDR1 MNHEY, CDR2 SVGAGI. This CDR3 has 15 amino acids. The J segment lost 5 bases and the V segment lost 9 bases, leaving 15 bases of the junction unmatched. The DNA of the CDR3 is TGTGCCAGTAGTATTCAGCAGGGGGTGGGGGAGACCCAGTACTTC. It yields the protein CASSIQQGVGETQYF.

The rearrangement joins TRBV6-5 to TRBJ2-7; 13 bases match TRBD2. The V and J ends lost 6 bases and 4 bases, in that order; junction bases with no gene match: 6. The CDR3 length is 15 residues. Germline values: CDR1 MNHEY, CDR2 SVGAGI. DNA for the CDR3: TGTGCCAGCAGAACGGGGACTAGCGGGGTTTACGAGCAGTACTTC. This sequence encodes CASRTGTSGVYEQYF.

The V and J genes are TRBV29-1 and TRBJ1-4; D might be TRBD1 (6 bases). This CDR3 comprises 15 residues. V was cut by 5 bases and J by 7 bases, with 20 bases left in between. Looked up from germline, CDR1 is SQVTM and CDR2 is ANQGSEA. The CDR3: CSVLGTPEGSEKLFF. For the CDR3, the DNA is TGCAGCGTTCTCGGGACACCTGAGGGGAGTGAAAAACTGTTTTTT.

CDR3 loop: CASRGGLAGGRETQYF. The CDR3 DNA is TGTGCCAGCAGGGGAGGACTAGCGGGGGGGCGAGAGACCCAGTACTTC. The V gene is TRBV12-3 or TRBV12-4, the J gene TRBJ2-5; TRBD2 agrees at 15 bases. The CDR3 is 16 residues long. The ends lost 6 bases at V and 4 bases at J; junction bases unmatched: 6.

The table lists this clonotype with a few counts. The gene calls are TRBV19 and TRBJ2-7, with a possible D match to TRBD1 (6 bases). Germline values: CDR1 LNHDA, CDR2 SQIVND (reference sequence). CDR3 length: 17 residues. Trimming cost V 7 bases and J 6 bases, with 28 bases left between them. CDR3 DNA sequence: TGTGCCAGTACCTCGTCCCGGGACATGAGCAGCGTCGTCGAGCAGTACTTC. Protein product: CASTSSRDMSSVVEQYF.